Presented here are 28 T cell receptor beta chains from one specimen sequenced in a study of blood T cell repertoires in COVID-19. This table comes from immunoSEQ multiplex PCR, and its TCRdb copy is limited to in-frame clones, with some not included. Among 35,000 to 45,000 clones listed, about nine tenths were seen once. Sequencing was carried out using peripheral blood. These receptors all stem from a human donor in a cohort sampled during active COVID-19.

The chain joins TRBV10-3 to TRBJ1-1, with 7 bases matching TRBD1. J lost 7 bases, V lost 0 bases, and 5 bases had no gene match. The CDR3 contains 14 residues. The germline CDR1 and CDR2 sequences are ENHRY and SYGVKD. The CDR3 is CAISESVGGGEAFF. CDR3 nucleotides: TGTGCCATCAGTGAGTCAGTAGGGGGCGGTGAAGCTTTCTTT.

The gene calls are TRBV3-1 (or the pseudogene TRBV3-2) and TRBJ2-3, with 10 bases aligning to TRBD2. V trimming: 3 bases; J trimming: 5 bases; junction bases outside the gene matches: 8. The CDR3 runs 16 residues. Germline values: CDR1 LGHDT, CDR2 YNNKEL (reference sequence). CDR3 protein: CASSHRRRLAGDTQYF. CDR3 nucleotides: TGTGCCAGCAGCCACAGGCGTAGACTAGCGGGAGATACGCAGTATTTT.

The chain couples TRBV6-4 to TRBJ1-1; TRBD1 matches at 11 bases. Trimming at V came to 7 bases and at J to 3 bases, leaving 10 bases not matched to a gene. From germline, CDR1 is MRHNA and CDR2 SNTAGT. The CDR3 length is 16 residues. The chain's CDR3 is CASTYTPGQGDTEAFF. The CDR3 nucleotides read TGTGCCAGCACCTACACCCCGGGACAGGGGGACACTGAAGCTTTCTTT.

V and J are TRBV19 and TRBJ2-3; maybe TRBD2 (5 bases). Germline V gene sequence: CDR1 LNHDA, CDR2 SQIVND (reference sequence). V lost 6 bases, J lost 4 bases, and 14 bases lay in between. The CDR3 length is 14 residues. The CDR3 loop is CASRPLDRADTQYF. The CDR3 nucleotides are TGTGCCAGTAGACCACTAGATAGAGCAGATACGCAGTATTTT.

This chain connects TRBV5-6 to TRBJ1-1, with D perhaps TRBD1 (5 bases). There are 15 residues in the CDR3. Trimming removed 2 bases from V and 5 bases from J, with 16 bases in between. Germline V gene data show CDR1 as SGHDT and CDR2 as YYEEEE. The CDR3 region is CASSFKGNVRTEAFF. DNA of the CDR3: TGTGCCAGCAGCTTCAAGGGGAACGTGAGGACTGAAGCTTTCTTT.

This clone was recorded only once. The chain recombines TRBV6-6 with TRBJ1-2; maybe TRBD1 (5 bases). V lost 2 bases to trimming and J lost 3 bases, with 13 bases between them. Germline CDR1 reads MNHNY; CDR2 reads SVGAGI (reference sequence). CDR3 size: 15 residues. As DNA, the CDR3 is TGTGCCAGCAGTTACAACCCCCAACAGGACTATGGCTACACCTTC. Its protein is CASSYNPQQDYGYTF.

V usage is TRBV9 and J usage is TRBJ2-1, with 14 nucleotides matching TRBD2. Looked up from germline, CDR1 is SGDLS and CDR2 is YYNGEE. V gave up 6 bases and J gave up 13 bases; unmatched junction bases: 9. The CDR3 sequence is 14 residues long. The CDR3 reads CASTGTSGSSEQFF. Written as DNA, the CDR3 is TGTGCCAGCACCGGGACTAGCGGGAGTTCGGAACAGTTCTTC.

The CDR3 protein is CASRKTTSTGANVLTF. The CDR3 nucleotides are TGCGCCAGCAGGAAGACCACTAGCACTGGGGCCAACGTCCTGACTTTC. The chain employs TRBV5-1 and TRBJ2-6; D is perhaps TRBD2 (6 bases). The CDR3 is made up of 16 amino acids. The V gene lost 5 bases and the J gene lost 2 bases, with 14 bases spanning the gap. The germline CDR1 and CDR2 sequences are SGHRS and YFSETQ.

Here the CDR3 reads CASSLEARGGHYEQYF. The CDR3 DNA reads as TGTGCCAGCAGCTTAGAGGCACGGGGGGGCCACTACGAGCAGTACTTC. This chain links TRBV11-2 with TRBJ2-7, with 8 bases matching TRBD2. CDR1 and CDR2 from the germline V gene are SGHAT and FQNNGV. V dropped 0 bases and J dropped 3; count of bases not matched to a gene: 7. This CDR3 region has 16 residues.

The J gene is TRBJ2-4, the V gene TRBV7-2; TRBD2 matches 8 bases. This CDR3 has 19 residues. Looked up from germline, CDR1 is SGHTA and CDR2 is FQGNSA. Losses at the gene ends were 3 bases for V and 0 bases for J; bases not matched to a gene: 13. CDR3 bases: TGTGCCAGCAGCTTGAGGGTAGCGGGATTCTTACTAGCCAAAAACATTCAGTACTTC. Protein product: CASSLRVAGFLLAKNIQYF.

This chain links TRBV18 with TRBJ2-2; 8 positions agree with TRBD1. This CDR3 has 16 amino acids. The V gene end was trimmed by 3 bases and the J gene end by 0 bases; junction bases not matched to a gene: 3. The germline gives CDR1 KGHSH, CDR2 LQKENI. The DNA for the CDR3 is TGTGCCAGCTCACCTCGACAGGGGACGAACACCGGGGAGCTGTTTTTT. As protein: CASSPRQGTNTGELFF. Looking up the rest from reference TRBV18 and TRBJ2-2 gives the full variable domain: NAGVMQNPRHLVRRRGQEARLRCSPMKGHSHVYWYRQLPEEGLKFMVYLQKENIIDESGMPKERFSAEFPKEGPSILRIQQVVRGDSAAYFCASSPRQGTNTGELFFGEGSRLTVL.

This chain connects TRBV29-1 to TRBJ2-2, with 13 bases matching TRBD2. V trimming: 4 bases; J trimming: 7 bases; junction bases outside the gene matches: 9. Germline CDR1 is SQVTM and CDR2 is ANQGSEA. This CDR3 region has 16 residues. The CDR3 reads CSVGGPWTSGSGELFF. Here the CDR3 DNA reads TGCAGCGTTGGCGGCCCGTGGACTAGCGGGAGCGGGGAGCTGTTTTTT.

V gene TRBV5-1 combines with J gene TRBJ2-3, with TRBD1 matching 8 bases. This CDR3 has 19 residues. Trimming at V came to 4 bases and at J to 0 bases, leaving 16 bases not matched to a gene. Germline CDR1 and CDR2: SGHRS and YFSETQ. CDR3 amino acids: CASSHGWDRLATSTDTQYF. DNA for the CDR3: TGCGCCAGCAGCCACGGGTGGGACAGGTTGGCGACTAGCACAGATACGCAGTATTTT.

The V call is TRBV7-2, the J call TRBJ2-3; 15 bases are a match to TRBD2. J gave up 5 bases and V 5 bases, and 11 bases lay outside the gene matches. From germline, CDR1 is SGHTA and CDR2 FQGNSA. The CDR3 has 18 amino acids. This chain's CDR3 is CASSPGTSGGPGKDTQYF. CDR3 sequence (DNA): TGTGCCAGCAGCCCGGGGACTAGCGGGGGGCCGGGTAAAGATACGCAGTATTTT.

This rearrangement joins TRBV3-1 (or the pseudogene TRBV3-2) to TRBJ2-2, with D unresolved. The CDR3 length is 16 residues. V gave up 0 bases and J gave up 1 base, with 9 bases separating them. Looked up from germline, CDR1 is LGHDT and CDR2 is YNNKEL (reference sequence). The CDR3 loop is CASSQDVSRNTGELFF. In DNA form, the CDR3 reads TGTGCCAGCAGCCAAGATGTGAGCCGGAACACCGGGGAGCTGTTTTTT.

The CDR3 DNA is TGTGCCAGCAGCTTAGCCTTGACAGGGAAGGATGGCTACACCTTC. This encodes CASSLALTGKDGYTF. The gene calls are TRBV7-9 and TRBJ1-2, with TRBD1 identical over 7 bases. This CDR3 spans 15 amino acids. Germline V gene lookup returns CDR1 SEHNR and CDR2 FQNEAQ (reference sequence). J gave up 6 bases and V 0 bases, and 7 bases lay outside the gene matches. Full variable domain (missing parts from reference TRBV7-9 and TRBJ1-2): DTGVSQNPRHKITKRGQNVTFRCDPISEHNRLYWYRQTLGQGPEFLTYFQNEAQLEKSRLLSDRFSAERPKGSFSTLEIQRTEQGDSAMYLCASSLALTGKDGYTFGSGTRLTVV.

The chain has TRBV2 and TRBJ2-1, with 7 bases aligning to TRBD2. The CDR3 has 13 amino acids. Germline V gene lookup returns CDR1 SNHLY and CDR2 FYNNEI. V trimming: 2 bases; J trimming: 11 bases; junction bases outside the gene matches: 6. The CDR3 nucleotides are TGTGCCAGCAGTGAAACAAGGGAGGGGAAGCAGTTCTTC. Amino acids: CASSETREGKQFF.

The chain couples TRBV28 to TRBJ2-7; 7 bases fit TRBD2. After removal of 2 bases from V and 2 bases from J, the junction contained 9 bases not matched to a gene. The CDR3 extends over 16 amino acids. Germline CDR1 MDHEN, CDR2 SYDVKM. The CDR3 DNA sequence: TGTGCCAGCAGTTTAGGGGGGGGAGGATCTACCTACGAGCAGTACTTC. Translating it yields CASSLGGGGSTYEQYF.

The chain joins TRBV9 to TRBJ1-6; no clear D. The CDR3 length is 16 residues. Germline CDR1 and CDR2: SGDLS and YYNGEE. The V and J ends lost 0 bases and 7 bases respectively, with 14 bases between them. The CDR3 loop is CASSVATGFENSPLHF. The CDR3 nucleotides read TGTGCCAGCAGCGTAGCTACCGGGTTTGAGAATTCACCCCTCCACTTT.

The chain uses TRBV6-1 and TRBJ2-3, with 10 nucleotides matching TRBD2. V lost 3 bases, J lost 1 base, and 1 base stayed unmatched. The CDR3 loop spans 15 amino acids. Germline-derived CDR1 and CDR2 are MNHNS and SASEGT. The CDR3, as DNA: TGTGCCAGCAGTGATCTAGCGGGGGGCACAGATACGCAGTATTTT. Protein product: CASSDLAGGTDTQYF.

The CDR3 loop reads CASSFGSASSYNEQFF. In DNA form, the CDR3 reads TGTGCCAGCAGCTTTGGTAGCGCGAGCTCCTACAATGAGCAGTTCTTC. V is TRBV7-2 and J is TRBJ2-1; tentatively, D is TRBD2 (5 bases). This CDR3 has 16 residues. V lost 3 bases, J lost 0 bases, and 12 bases lay in between. The germline CDR1 and CDR2 sequences are SGHTA and FQGNSA.

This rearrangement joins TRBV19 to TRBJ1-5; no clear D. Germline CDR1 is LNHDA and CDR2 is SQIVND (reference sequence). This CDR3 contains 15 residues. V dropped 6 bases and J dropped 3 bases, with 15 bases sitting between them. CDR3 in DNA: TGTGCCAGTAGCGAAATCGGGGAATTCAATCAGCCCCAGCATTTT. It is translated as CASSEIGEFNQPQHF.

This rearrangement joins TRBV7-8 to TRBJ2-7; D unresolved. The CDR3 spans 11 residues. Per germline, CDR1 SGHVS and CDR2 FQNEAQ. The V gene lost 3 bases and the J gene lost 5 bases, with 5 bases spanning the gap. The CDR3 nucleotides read TGTGCCAGCAGCTTGAACAACGAGCAGTACTTC. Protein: CASSLNNEQYF. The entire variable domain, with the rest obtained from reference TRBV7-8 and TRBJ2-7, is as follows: GAGVSQSPRYKVAKRGQDVALRCDPISGHVSLFWYQQALGQGPEFLTYFQNEAQLDKSGLPSDRFFAERPEGSVSTLKIQRTQQEDSAVYLCASSLNNEQYFGPGTRLTVT.

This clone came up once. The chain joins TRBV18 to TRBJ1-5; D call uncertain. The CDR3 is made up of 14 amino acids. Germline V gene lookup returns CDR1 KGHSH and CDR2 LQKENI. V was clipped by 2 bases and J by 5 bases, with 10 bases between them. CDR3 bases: TGTGCCAGCTCACCATTGGCTGGAGATCAGCCCCAGCATTTT. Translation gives CASSPLAGDQPQHF.

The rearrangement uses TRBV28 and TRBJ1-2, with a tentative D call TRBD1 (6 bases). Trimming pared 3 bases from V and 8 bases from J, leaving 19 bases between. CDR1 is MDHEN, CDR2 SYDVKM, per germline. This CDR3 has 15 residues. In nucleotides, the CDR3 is TGTGCCAGCAGTTTGATGACCGGGACAATGCGAGGCTACACCTTC. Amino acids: CASSLMTGTMRGYTF.

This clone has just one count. This CDR3 reads CASSRSWTAYNEQFF. The CDR3, as DNA: TGTGCCAGCAGTCGATCGTGGACAGCCTACAATGAGCAGTTCTTC. This chain connects TRBV6-6 to TRBJ2-1; TRBD1 is a possible D gene (6 bases). Trimming left V 5 bases short and J 2 bases short, with 13 bases between. CDR1 and CDR2 from the germline V gene are MNHNY and SVGAGI (reference sequence). CDR3 length: 15 residues.

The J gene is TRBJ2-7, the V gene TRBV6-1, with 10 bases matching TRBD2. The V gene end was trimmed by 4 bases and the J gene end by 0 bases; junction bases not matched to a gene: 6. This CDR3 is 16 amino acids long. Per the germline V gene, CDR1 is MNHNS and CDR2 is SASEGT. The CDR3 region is CASSGSGRDFSYEQYF. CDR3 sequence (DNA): TGTGCCAGCAGTGGCAGCGGGAGGGACTTCTCCTACGAGCAGTACTTC.

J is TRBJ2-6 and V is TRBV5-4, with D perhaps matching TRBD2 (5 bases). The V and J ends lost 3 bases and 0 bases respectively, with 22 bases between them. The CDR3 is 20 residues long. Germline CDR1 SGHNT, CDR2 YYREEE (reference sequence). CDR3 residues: CASSSPGRALYDSGANVLTF. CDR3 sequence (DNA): TGTGCCAGCAGCTCCCCGGGGAGAGCTTTATACGACTCTGGGGCCAACGTCCTGACTTTC.